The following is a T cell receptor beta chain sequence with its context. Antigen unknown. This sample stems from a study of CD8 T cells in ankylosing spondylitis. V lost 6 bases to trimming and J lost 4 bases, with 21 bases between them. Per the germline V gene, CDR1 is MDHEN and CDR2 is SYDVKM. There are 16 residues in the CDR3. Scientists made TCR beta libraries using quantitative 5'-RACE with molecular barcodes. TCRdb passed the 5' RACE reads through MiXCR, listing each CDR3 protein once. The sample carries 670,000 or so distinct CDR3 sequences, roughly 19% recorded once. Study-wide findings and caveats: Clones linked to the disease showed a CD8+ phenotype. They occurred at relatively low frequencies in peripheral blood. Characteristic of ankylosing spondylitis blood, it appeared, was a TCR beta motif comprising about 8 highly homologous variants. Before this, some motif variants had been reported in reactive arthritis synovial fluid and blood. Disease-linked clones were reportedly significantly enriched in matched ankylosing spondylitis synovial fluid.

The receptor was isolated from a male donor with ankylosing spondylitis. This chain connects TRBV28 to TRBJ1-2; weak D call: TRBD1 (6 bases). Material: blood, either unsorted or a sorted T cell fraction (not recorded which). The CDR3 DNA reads TGTGCCAGCAGCCTCCAAGGAGGGGGGGGGCTCTATGGCTACACCTTC. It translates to CASSLQGGGGLYGYTF.